This entry lists 7 T cell receptor beta chains sequenced from one sample in a study of T cells in Graves' hyperthyroidism and ophthalmopathy. There were TCR beta CDR3 regions amplified from RNA transcripts. When the TCR CDR3 underwent first-round RT-PCR, the HTBI primer set was used. TCRdb redid the calling of the multiplex PCR reads with MiXCR, one entry per CDR3 protein. The top ten hold approximately 8% of the sample, which has about 710,000 distinct CDR3 sequences, roughly 17% seen once. Sequenced material: blood. These receptors all stem from a man aged 18 to 29 with Graves' hyperthyroidism.

This clonotype was found many times. The V call is TRBV28, the J call TRBJ1-5; D ambiguous. Germline V CDR1 and CDR2: MDHEN, SYDVKM. The CDR3 consists of 15 residues. Trimming left V 7 bases short and J 6 bases short, with 19 bases between. CDR3 sequence (DNA): TGTGCCAGCACCGATGGCCGTGGAGGAGGTCAGCCCCAGCATTTT. As protein: CASTDGRGGGQPQHF. The full variable domain, rest sourced from reference TRBV28 and TRBJ1-5, is DVKVTQSSRYLVKRTGEKVFLECVQDMDHENMFWYRQDPGLGLRLIYFSYDVKMKEKGDIPEGYSVSREKKERFSLILESASTNQTSMYLCASTDGRGGGQPQHFGDGTRLSIL.

This clonotype was recorded many times. CDR3 sequence (DNA): TGTGCCAGCAGTTTGGTCCACGGACTAGCGGAACAAGAGACCCAGTACTTC. Residues: CASSLVHGLAEQETQYF. V usage is TRBV12-3 or TRBV12-4 and J usage is TRBJ2-5; 10 bases fit TRBD2. After removal of 3 bases from V and 2 bases from J, the junction contained 9 bases not matched to a gene. This CDR3 is 17 amino acids long.

This clonotype was observed many times. The chain uses TRBV5-4 and TRBJ2-5; D is perhaps TRBD1 (5 bases). Germline V gene data show CDR1 as SGHNT and CDR2 as YYREEE (reference sequence). V lost 0 bases and J lost 3, with 9 bases in between. The CDR3 is 14 residues long. This chain's CDR3 is CASSLAGQKETQYF. The CDR3 region has the DNA TGTGCCAGCAGCTTGGCAGGGCAGAAAGAGACCCAGTACTTC.

The sample holds a few counts of this clonotype. The V call is TRBV20-1, the J call TRBJ2-7; TRBD2 aligns across 8 bases. In germline, CDR1 is DFQATT, CDR2 SNEGSKA (reference sequence). V shed 5 bases and J 0 bases; nucleotides not matched to a gene: 3. CDR3 length: 13 amino acids. This chain's CDR3 is CSAYTSGSYEQYF. Written as DNA, the CDR3 is TGCAGTGCTTATACTAGCGGCTCCTACGAGCAGTACTTC.

CDR3 region: CASSYSMVRGLYGYTF. The CDR3 DNA sequence: TGTGCCAGCAGTTACTCGATGGTACGGGGGCTCTATGGCTACACCTTC. This sequence joins TRBV6-5 and TRBJ1-2, with D perhaps TRBD1 (6 bases). This CDR3 comprises 16 residues. V lost 0 bases and J 4 bases, leaving 15 bases between the germline ends. Germline V gene sequence: CDR1 MNHEY, CDR2 SVGAGI.

The chain is built from TRBV19 and TRBJ2-7, with 7 bases that match TRBD2. CDR1 LNHDA and CDR2 SQIVND come from the germline V gene (reference sequence). The CDR3 loop spans 15 amino acids. V lost 9 bases, J lost 3 bases, and 14 bases stayed unmatched. The CDR3 loop reads CASARLADFYYEQYF. CDR3 in DNA: TGTGCCAGCGCCCGGCTAGCGGACTTCTACTACGAGCAGTACTTC.

This clonotype was seen more than once but under ten times. The chain uses TRBV12-3 or TRBV12-4 and TRBJ1-2; D call uncertain. V lost 2 bases to trimming and J lost 8 bases, with 6 bases between them. The CDR3 loop spans 11 amino acids. In nucleotides, the CDR3 is TGTGCCAGCAGTTTAATGAGGGGCTACACCTTC. Translating gives CASSLMRGYTF.